This T cell receptor beta chain was sequenced in a study of human T cells and chemical hapten exposure. For the study at large: Investigators sensitized around 2 cm by around 2 cm of upper inner arm skin with 2% DPC. Findings of the study overall: Given that the donors had alopecia, their immune response may differ from that seen in healthy people.

Indicated treatment: therapeutic diphenylcyclopropenone sensitization with weekly scalp DPC. Single cDNA molecules in the library carried unique molecular identifiers attached during preparation. Via MiXCR, TCRdb re-called the reads, giving one row per CDR3 protein. The sample includes 2,500 to 3,000 distinct CDR3 sequences, approximately 49% of them seen just once. Notes on this clonotype: Antigen specificity is unknown.

This CDR3 has 14 residues. Germline-derived CDR1 and CDR2 are LGHNA and YNFKEQ. Deletions cut 4 bases from V and 2 bases from J, with 12 bases between. The sample was whole blood, taken before DPC sensitization or 2, 6, or about 24 weeks after (not recorded which). This TCR derives from an adult with alopecia areata. Some clones in this sample may be carry-over from other donors' samples. This table probably holds off-target reads from a library built for another chain. This chain connects TRBV4-2 to TRBJ2-7, with D possibly matching TRBD1 (6 bases). The DNA for the CDR3 is TGTGCCAGCAGCCTCCTAGGACAGACCTACGAGCAGTACTTC. Translated, it gives CASSLLGQTYEQYF.